The text below deals with one TCR beta chain. Its binding antigen is unknown. The CDR3 is cut off 3 residues early in the read; its end comes from the germline J gene. CVID was diagnosed by standard criteria: serum IgG, IgA and/or IgM reduced below normal range, plus specific antibody deficiency. There were about 43 subjects in the CVID group (roughly 15 female and 30 or so male), ranging in age from 9 to 64 years, with a mean age of around 40. Both CVID patients and healthy controls were predominantly of Caucasian heritage. At the time of study participation, every CVID subject had been on replacement immunoglobulin therapy for at least one year. When blood was collected, none of the CVID subjects were ill or on immunomodulatory or immunosuppressive medication. Heparinized peripheral whole blood samples of about 5 to 9 ml were collected from each donor. Genomic DNA from adults with common variable immune deficiency (CVID) and from healthy adult controls was used to sequence TCRbeta CDR3 repertoires. Diluted blood was density-centrifuged over Hypaque 1077 or Ficoll-Paque to isolate peripheral blood mononuclear cells. Genomic DNA was obtained from unsorted mononuclear cells through either Qiagen column purification or a centrifugation-based method.

The entry originates in a study of T cell clonality in common variable immunodeficiency (dated by TCRdb to about 2015). For sequencing input, CVID and control samples contributed equivalent amounts of genomic DNA. For every sample, a 60 bp segment covering the rearranged TCRbeta CDR3 region was amplified and then sequenced. TCRbeta amplification used the immunoSEQ assay, a bias-corrected multiplex PCR with high-throughput sequencing. As for the authors' bioinformatics: Each unique nucleotide sequence was treated as a clone and annotated with V, D and J genes, copy number and frequency. Sequences were labeled productive if in frame, and non-productive if out of frame or containing stop codons. As previously described, Shannon's entropy was used to calculate clonality. The predicted amino acid sequences of productive clones were used to derive the mean CDR3 Kyte-Doolittle hydropathy. Scaled V gene usage was hierarchically clustered using Manhattan distance and complete linkage with the R hclust function. To assess clone sharing by CDR3 amino acid sequence, 12 repertoires per group were resampled over 100 rounds. Repertoires were searched for approximately 77 published EBV-specific and a few hundred published CMV-specific TCRbeta sequences. A couple of CVID samples that yielded fewer than 10,000 sequences were excluded from the analysis, so 42 CVID repertoires were retained. Here the immuneACCESS table is served through TCRdb, limited to in-frame sequences with V and J called. Missing clones are a known gap in these copies; in checked studies unresolved V genes cover under half, and the rest lacks a known reason. That table furnishes V, J and clone size, whereas the DNA furnished D and trimming. For this sample, some 10,000 clones are listed, none of them singletons. The ten largest clones represent 6% to 6.5% of the sample.

Paper-wide results and their limitations: According to the authors, figuring out what caused the increased clonality in CVID would require sequencing the repertoires of T cell subpopulations. Despite equal DNA input, controls averaged approximately 88,000 unique sequences per sample versus about 31,547 in CVID samples. Fewer TCRbeta clones were shared among CVID subjects than among healthy controls (p < 0.0001). Compared with healthy controls, CVID subjects showed increased TCRbeta clonality (t-test p = 0.018), a feature most characteristic of about a third of subjects. CVID TCRbeta sequences were reported to have fewer deletions and N-nucleotide insertions and to lack highly modified clones with 13 or more V deletions. Correlations of repertoire features with clinical complications were constrained by heterogeneity among patients within the CVID cohort.

Germline trimming amounts to 5 bases on V and 0 bases on J, with 3 as the count of junction bases outside the gene matches. The cysteine opens and the phenylalanine closes a CDR3 of 17 amino acids. Only the CDR3 bases that were read are kept: 42 of them, in frame from base 1. From a lookup of the germline V gene, CDR1 and CDR2 are SGHTA and FQGTGA. This receptor chain uses TRBV7-3 and TRBJ2-1, with 14 middle bases fitting TRBD2. The specimen sequenced was peripheral blood mononuclear cells. This TCR came from a human donor with common variable immunodeficiency. The DNA read from the CDR3 is TGTGCCAGCAGCCGGACTAGCGGGGGGAGCTCCTACAATGAG. This gives the protein CASSRTSGGSSYNE. The complete CDR3 reads CASSRTSGGSSYNEQFF.